The rows below give T cell receptor beta chains drawn from one sample of a study of T cell responses to AZD1222 COVID-19 vaccine. The table came from immunoSEQ multiplex PCR; TCRdb's copy has only in-frame clones and leaves some out. The sample includes roughly 160,000 clones, approximately 91% of them seen just once. This specimen consisted of peripheral blood, obtained on day 0 of AZD1222 vaccination. These receptor sequences come from an adult in good health. The CDR3 runs from the conserved cysteine through the conserved F or W. A D gene is named only where the DNA matches it firmly. Some rows mark clone size as missing; the rest say once, few, many or name a class of expanded clone.

CDR3nt | CDR3aa | j_gene | d_gene | abundance | v_gene
TGTGCCAGCAGCGTACAGGGAGGAGACATTCAGTACTTC | CASSVQGGDIQYF | TRBJ2-4 | NA | NA | TRBV7-8
TGTGCCAGCATCCAAGACGGGACTCTCCAAGAGACCCAGTACTTC | CASIQDGTLQETQYF | TRBJ2-5 | NA | NA | TRBV7-6
TGTGCCATCAGTGAGTCAGGTCAGGGGGCTAGCAAAAACATTCAGTACTTC | CAISESGQGASKNIQYF | TRBJ2-4 | TRBD1 | NA | TRBV10-3
TGTGCCAGCAGCCGTGCGACAGGGAACACTGAAGCTTTCTTT | CASSRATGNTEAFF | TRBJ1-1 | NA | NA | TRBV6-5
TGCAGCGTTGGGAAGACTGACTACGAGCAGTACTTC | CSVGKTDYEQYF | TRBJ2-7 | NA | NA | TRBV29-1
TGCAGTGCTAGTGAAGCGGGGGGTCTTCAAGAGACCCAGTACTTC | CSASEAGGLQETQYF | TRBJ2-5 | TRBD2 | NA | TRBV20-1
TGCGCCAGCAGCTGGGGGGGAAGCTCTGGGGCCAACGTCCTGACTTTC | CASSWGGSSGANVLTF | TRBJ2-6 | TRBD2 | NA | TRBV5-1
TGTGCCACCAGCACCGGACTAGCGGGAAACCAAGAGACCCAGTACTTC | CATSTGLAGNQETQYF | TRBJ2-5 | TRBD2 | NA | TRBV15
TGTGCCAGCAGCTCCGGACAGCTGCAAGAGACCCAGTACTTC | CASSSGQLQETQYF | TRBJ2-5 | NA | few | TRBV11-2
TGTGCCAGCGGGATAACAGTTATTGGCTCACCCCTCCACTTT | CASGITVIGSPLHF | TRBJ1-6 | NA | NA | TRBV6-5
TGCAGCGTTACCGTCAGGGGCGGGGACGGTGAAGCTTTCTTT | CSVTVRGGDGEAFF | TRBJ1-1 | NA | NA | TRBV29-1
TGTGCCAGCAGTTATGACGGACAGGGATTCTCTGGGGCCAACGTCCTGACTTTC | CASSYDGQGFSGANVLTF | TRBJ2-6 | TRBD1 | NA | TRBV2
TGTGCCAGCAGCTTAAAGCGGGGCGCGGAGCTGTTTTTT | CASSLKRGAELFF | TRBJ2-2 | TRBD2 | NA | TRBV11-2
TGTGCCAGCAGTTTGGGGGCGTCAGGGGAGCTGTTTTTT | CASSLGASGELFF | TRBJ2-2 | NA | NA | TRBV12-3/TRBV12-4
TGTGCCATCAGTGAGACAGGACCGAACACTGAAGCTTTCTTT | CAISETGPNTEAFF | TRBJ1-1 | NA | NA | TRBV10-3
TGTGCCACCAGTGACCCACAGGGTCCGGGCGGGGAGCTGTTTTTT | CATSDPQGPGGELFF | TRBJ2-2 | NA | NA | TRBV24-1
TGTGCCAGCAGTCACACTAGCGGGAGGGTATCACCAGATACGCAGTATTTT | CASSHTSGRVSPDTQYF | TRBJ2-3 | TRBD2 | NA | TRBV6-6
TGTGCCAGTAGTCCCCCCGGGCCGGGGGAGCAGTACTTC | CASSPPGPGEQYF | TRBJ2-7 | NA | once | TRBV19
TGTGCCAGTAGTATAAATGGTAGGGGATACTACAATGAGCAGTTCTTC | CASSINGRGYYNEQFF | TRBJ2-1 | NA | NA | TRBV19
TGTGCCAGCAGCCAAGATGGGACCCTCAATCAGCCCCAGCATTTT | CASSQDGTLNQPQHF | TRBJ1-5 | NA | NA | TRBV3-1/TRBV3-2
TGTGCCTGGAGTGCCTTGACAGGAGATACGCAGTATTTT | CAWSALTGDTQYF | TRBJ2-3 | NA | once | TRBV30
TGTGCCAGCAGTTACTCGAAAGGGGCTCCAACCTACAATGAGCAGTTCTTC | CASSYSKGAPTYNEQFF | TRBJ2-1 | NA | NA | TRBV6-2/TRBV6-3
TGTGCCAGCAGACCCAGGGAGGCGCTTAATTCACCCCTCCACTTT | CASRPREALNSPLHF | TRBJ1-6 | NA | NA | TRBV21-1
TGTGCCAGCAGCCCGAGCGTTATAGTTTCCTACGAGCAGTACTTC | CASSPSVIVSYEQYF | TRBJ2-7 | NA | NA | TRBV28
TGTGCCAGTGGTAACCCGTATCCGGGACAGACGAATTCACCCCTCCACTTT | CASGNPYPGQTNSPLHF | TRBJ1-6 | TRBD1 | NA | TRBV19
TGCGCCAGCAGCGTGACAGTCACCGGGGAGCTGTTTTTT | CASSVTVTGELFF | TRBJ2-2 | NA | few | TRBV5-1
TGTGCCAGTAGTAGTGGCAGGGGCCCAACTGATTTT | CASSSGRGPTDF | TRBJ1-6 | NA | NA | TRBV19
TGTGCCCGCAAAAGTCCCAGAGCCCCTTATAGCAATCAGCCCCAGCATTTT | CARKSPRAPYSNQPQHF | TRBJ1-5 | NA | NA | TRBV6-4
TGTGCCAGCATTTTAATGGGAACCAGCAATCAGCCCCAGCATTTT | CASILMGTSNQPQHF | TRBJ1-5 | NA | NA | TRBV28
TGTGCCAGTAGTATAAGCGGGTCAGGGAGGACCAAAAACATTCAGTACTTC | CASSISGSGRTKNIQYF | TRBJ2-4 | NA | NA | TRBV19
TGTGCCACCCCCCCCCACAGGGGACTGTACAATGAGCAGTTCTTC | CATPPHRGLYNEQFF | TRBJ2-1 | NA | NA | TRBV24-1
TGTGCCTGGAGTGTGCGACATGAGCAGTTCTTC | CAWSVRHEQFF | TRBJ2-1 | NA | NA | TRBV30
TGCAGCACCCAGGACAGGACCCTAGATACGCAGTATTTT | CSTQDRTLDTQYF | TRBJ2-3 | TRBD1 | NA | TRBV29-1
TGTGCCAGCTACTCCTACAATGAGCAGTTCTTC | CASYSYNEQFF | TRBJ2-1 | NA | NA | TRBV19
TGCAGCGGCAGGCTTGACACTGAAGCTTTCTTT | CSGRLDTEAFF | TRBJ1-1 | NA | NA | TRBV29-1
TGCAGTGCTAGTGTATTAACGACTCTCGGCTCTTCACCCCTCCACTTT | CSASVLTTLGSSPLHF | TRBJ1-6 | NA | NA | TRBV20-1
TGTGCCAGCAGGGGGGACAGGACCTTTAACACTGAAGCTTTCTTT | CASRGDRTFNTEAFF | TRBJ1-1 | TRBD1 | NA | TRBV27
TGTGCCAGTAGCCGCGAGATAAGGACTGAAGCTTTCTTT | CASSREIRTEAFF | TRBJ1-1 | NA | NA | TRBV19
TGTGCCAGCAGTGAAGTGAGGGGGCAGCCGTACGAGCAGTACTTC | CASSEVRGQPYEQYF | TRBJ2-7 | TRBD1 | NA | TRBV6-1
TGTGCGAGCAGACGATGGGGTACGGTTTACAATGAGCAGTTCTTC | CASRRWGTVYNEQFF | TRBJ2-1 | NA | NA | TRBV11-2
TGTGCCAGCAGCGTCGCATTCGGGGAGCTGTTTTTT | CASSVAFGELFF | TRBJ2-2 | NA | NA | TRBV9
TGTGCCAGCAGCCAAGCAGGGCATCCTGAAGCTTTCTTT | CASSQAGHPEAFF | TRBJ1-1 | NA | NA | TRBV14
TGTGCCAGCAGCGTAGCGGGTTTCAGACCTGGAAACACCATATATTTT | CASSVAGFRPGNTIYF | TRBJ1-3 | NA | NA | TRBV9
TGTGCCAGCAGTGAGGGGGAGACAGGTTCCAGTGAGCAGTTCTTC | CASSEGETGSSEQFF | TRBJ2-1 | NA | once | TRBV6-1
TGTGCCAGCAGTACGCTAGCGGGGGTCGCCGAGCAGTACTTC | CASSTLAGVAEQYF | TRBJ2-7 | TRBD2 | NA | TRBV6-5